These 28 T cell receptor beta chains came from one sample sequenced in a study of low-dose radiotherapy and immunotherapy resistance in tumors. Primers used for first-strand cDNA, a TRAV- and TRBV-specific set, covered both alpha and beta chains. Both a constant-region primer and a V-primer adapter served to amplify TCRs across 20 PCR cycles. MiXCR, run by TCRdb on the reads, gives a single entry per CDR3 protein. The profile shows tens of thousands of distinct CDR3 sequences, roughly a sixth of them singletons. As for time point: before trial treatment. Sample: PBMCs, taken before treatment. The receptors were gathered from a male donor with prostate cancer.

The chain has TRBV6-2 or TRBV6-3 and TRBJ2-3; TRBD2 matches at 11 bases. The CDR3 runs to 15 residues. Germline lookup yields CDR1 MNHEY and CDR2 SVGEGT. The V and J ends lost 5 bases and 4 bases, in that order; junction bases with no gene match: 5. DNA for the CDR3: TGTGCCAGCAGTGAGGTTAGCGGGGGGGCAGATACGCAGTATTTT. The encoded protein is CASSEVSGGADTQYF.

This clonotype has ten or more counts. The chain couples TRBV29-1 to TRBJ1-1; tentatively, D is TRBD1 (6 bases). This CDR3 comprises 13 residues. Germline-derived CDR1 and CDR2 are SQVTM and ANQGSEA. The V and J ends lost 7 bases and 1 base respectively, with 13 bases between them. The CDR3 DNA sequence: TGCAGCGCCGAGGGACACCAGAACACTGAAGCTTTCTTT. Protein: CSAEGHQNTEAFF.

This rearrangement joins TRBV7-2 to TRBJ1-3, with 7 bases lining up with TRBD1. Germline assignment: CDR1 SGHTA and CDR2 FQGNSA. There are 14 residues in the CDR3. Trimming cost V 6 bases and J 4 bases; bases outside gene matches: 6. CDR3 protein: CASRAQGYGNTIYF. The CDR3 coding sequence is TGTGCCAGCAGGGCACAGGGGTACGGAAACACCATATATTTT.

The chain carries TRBV5-1 and TRBJ2-3; 15 nucleotides agree with TRBD2. V shed 4 bases and J 4 bases; nucleotides not matched to a gene: 4. The CDR3 has 16 residues. From germline, CDR1 is SGHRS and CDR2 YFSETQ. The CDR3 loop is CASSPGLAGGPDTQYF. The CDR3, as DNA: TGCGCCAGCAGCCCAGGACTAGCGGGGGGGCCAGATACGCAGTATTTT.

In its sample, this clonotype was seen many times. This chain connects TRBV5-1 to TRBJ2-7; D might be TRBD1 (6 bases). The length of the CDR3 is 15 residues. CDR1 is SGHRS and CDR2 is YFSETQ in the germline V gene. Trimming cost V 1 base and J 3 bases, with 14 bases left between them. Here the CDR3 DNA reads TGCGCCAGCAGCTTGCGGGACAACCTCGTCTACGAGCAGTACTTC. It yields the protein CASSLRDNLVYEQYF.

This clonotype was seen ten or more times. The chain carries TRBV5-6 and TRBJ1-1; 7 bases match TRBD1. The trim removed 3 bases at V and 1 base at J, leaving 3 bases unmatched. The CDR3 loop spans 14 amino acids. In germline, CDR1 is SGHDT, CDR2 YYEEEE. CDR3 DNA: TGTGCCAGCAGCTCGACAGGGAGGAACACTGAAGCTTTCTTT. Translating gives CASSSTGRNTEAFF.

In this sample, this clonotype turned up many times. The chain combines TRBV3-1 with TRBJ1-5; TRBD1 agrees at 8 bases. Per the germline V gene, CDR1 is LGHDT and CDR2 is YNNKEL (reference sequence). The CDR3 runs to 14 residues. Trimming removed 1 base from V and 5 bases from J; junction bases left unmatched: 1. CDR3 DNA: TGTGCCAGCAGCCAAGGGACAGGGTATCAGCCCCAGCATTTT. The encoded protein is CASSQGTGYQPQHF.

This clonotype has at least ten counts. This sequence joins TRBV6-2 or TRBV6-3 and TRBJ1-4, with no clear D. CDR1 is MNHEY and CDR2 is SVGEGT in the germline V gene. This CDR3 has 14 residues. Trimming removed 0 bases from V and 8 bases from J, with 10 bases in between. The CDR3 loop is CASSYSRGGEKLFF. In DNA form, the CDR3 reads TGTGCCAGCAGTTACTCCCGAGGAGGGGAAAAACTGTTTTTT.

Ten or more counts support this clonotype. This rearrangement joins TRBV3-1 to TRBJ2-5; 7 bases agree with TRBD2. Per germline, CDR1 LGHDT and CDR2 YNNKEL (reference sequence). The junction had 17 bases not matched to a gene; V was cut back by 11 bases and J by 5 bases. The CDR3 spans 15 residues. CDR3 loop: CACQKVAGGGETQYF. Here the CDR3 DNA reads TGTGCCTGCCAGAAGGTAGCGGGCGGCGGGGAGACCCAGTACTTC.

This clonotype was detected ten times or more. The V and J genes are TRBV10-1 and TRBJ1-2, with a tentative D call TRBD1 (5 bases). Per the germline V gene, CDR1 is WNHNN and CDR2 is SYGVQD (reference sequence). CDR3 size: 13 residues. Trimming removed 0 bases from V and 4 bases from J, with 6 bases in between. The CDR3 sequence is CASSESTAYGYTF. The CDR3 DNA is TGCGCCAGCAGTGAGTCGACAGCCTATGGCTACACCTTC.

This clonotype was recorded at least ten times. The rearrangement links TRBV5-1 to TRBJ2-7; 7 bases line up with TRBD1. V lost 0 bases, J lost 3 bases, and 3 bases stayed unmatched. Germline V gene sequence: CDR1 SGHRS, CDR2 YFSETQ. The CDR3 loop spans 14 amino acids. CDR3 in amino acids: CASSLEGQRYEQYF. Here the CDR3 DNA reads TGCGCCAGCAGCTTGGAGGGACAGCGCTACGAGCAGTACTTC.

This clonotype was found a few times. V and J are TRBV28 and TRBJ2-5, with a tentative D call TRBD2 (5 bases). Between the trimmed V and J ends, which lost 7 bases and 7 bases, there was a span of 13 bases. The CDR3 has 12 residues. Germline assignment: CDR1 MDHEN and CDR2 SYDVKM. CDR3 residues: CASNKPRGTQYF. Written as DNA, the CDR3 is TGTGCCAGCAACAAACCCCGGGGGACCCAGTACTTC.

This clonotype was recorded at least ten times. The V and J genes are TRBV20-1 and TRBJ2-1; TRBD2 agrees at 8 bases. Germline V gene lookup returns CDR1 DFQATT and CDR2 SNEGSKA (reference sequence). The junction had 8 bases not matched to a gene; V was cut back by 3 bases and J by 7 bases. The CDR3 totals 14 residues. CDR3 DNA sequence: TGCAGTGCTAGGTCCGCGGGGGGTATGAATGAGCAGTTCTTC. This encodes CSARSAGGMNEQFF.

In its sample, this clonotype was seen many times. CDR3 residues: CASSPGGLAGGQETQYF. Written as DNA, the CDR3 is TGTGCCAGCAGCCCCGGTGGGCTAGCGGGGGGGCAAGAGACCCAGTACTTC. V and J are TRBV7-2 and TRBJ2-5, with 12 positions matching TRBD2. Germline V gene lookup returns CDR1 SGHTA and CDR2 FQGNSA. V lost 5 bases to trimming and J lost 2 bases; unmatched junction nucleotides: 9. This CDR3 contains 17 residues.

This clonotype has at least ten counts. J is TRBJ2-1 and V is TRBV3-1; 7 nucleotides align to TRBD2. The CDR3 covers 17 residues. V gave up 2 bases and J gave up 2 bases; unmatched junction bases: 9. Germline V gives CDR1 LGHDT, CDR2 YNNKEL (reference sequence). The CDR3 DNA sequence: TGTGCCAGCAGCCAACTCTCTGAGGGGACTACCTACAATGAGCAGTTCTTC. Protein: CASSQLSEGTTYNEQFF.

This clonotype was detected ten times or more. The chain carries TRBV2 and TRBJ2-2, with 8 bases identical to TRBD2. Germline V CDR1 and CDR2: SNHLY, FYNNEI. The junction had 8 bases not matched to a gene; V was cut back by 8 bases and J by 6 bases. The CDR3 totals 14 residues. The CDR3 loop is CASGGPGGAGELFF. CDR3 DNA sequence: TGTGCCAGCGGCGGGCCGGGGGGGGCCGGGGAGCTGTTTTTT.

This clonotype was counted at least ten times. This chain links TRBV5-1 with TRBJ1-2; 10 bases align to TRBD1. V shed 0 bases and J 5 bases; nucleotides not matched to a gene: 1. Germline assignment: CDR1 SGHRS and CDR2 YFSETQ. The CDR3 has 14 residues. For the CDR3, the DNA is TGCGCCAGCAGCTTGGGGACAGGGGGGTATGGCTACACCTTC. Translation: CASSLGTGGYGYTF.

This clonotype was recorded a few times. The chain employs TRBV19 and TRBJ1-4; D is undetermined. Trimming cost V 9 bases and J 9 bases, with 26 bases left between them. The CDR3 is 16 amino acids. From germline, CDR1 is LNHDA and CDR2 SQIVND (reference sequence). The CDR3 protein is CASSKARLGQNKKLFF. CDR3 nucleotide sequence: TGTGCCAGCTCAAAAGCGCGCCTCGGGCAAAATAAAAAACTGTTTTTT.

On this clonotype itself: This likely reflects a read error, since a far larger clone is one base away. The chain employs TRBV4-3 and TRBJ2-7; weak D call: TRBD2 (6 bases). The V and J ends lost 0 bases and 6 bases respectively, with 12 bases between them. Germline V gene sequence: CDR1 LGHNA, CDR2 YSLEER. This CDR3 is 14 amino acids long. CDR3 sequence reads: CASSQDQGGIEQYF. CDR3 coding DNA: TGCGCCAGCAGCCAAGATCAGGGAGGAATCGAGCAGTACTTC.

This clonotype was seen many times. This rearrangement joins TRBV4-1 to TRBJ2-7; 9 bases map to TRBD2. Germline assignment: CDR1 MGHRA and CDR2 YSYEKL. The junction had 6 bases not matched to a gene; V was cut back by 1 base and J by 5 bases. This CDR3 has 15 residues. The CDR3 coding sequence is TGCGCCAGCAGCCAAGTTGGTAGCGGGGGAAACGAGCAGTACTTC. As protein: CASSQVGSGGNEQYF.

This clonotype was observed at least ten times. The chain is built from TRBV20-1 and TRBJ2-1, with no clear D. Trimming took 5 bases from V and 2 from J, leaving 16 bases between them. Per the germline V gene, CDR1 is DFQATT and CDR2 is SNEGSKA (reference sequence). This CDR3 spans 15 amino acids. Written as DNA, the CDR3 is TGCAGTGCTCCGCTTCGGGCACAGCCCTACAATGAGCAGTTCTTC. This codes for CSAPLRAQPYNEQFF.

Ten or more counts support this clonotype. The chain links TRBV9 to TRBJ1-2, with a possible D match to TRBD1 (5 bases). The V gene lost 4 bases and the J gene lost 5 bases, with 18 bases spanning the gap. This CDR3 has 15 amino acids. The V gene's germline CDR1 is SGDLS and CDR2 YYNGEE. CDR3 amino acids: CASSSSVGRGYGYTF. CDR3 in DNA: TGTGCCAGCAGCTCCTCCGTGGGTAGGGGATATGGCTACACCTTC.

In this sample, this clonotype turned up many times. The chain links TRBV6-8 to TRBJ1-1, with a weak D call TRBD1 (5 bases). Per the germline V gene, CDR1 is MNHGY and CDR2 is SAAAGT. V lost 6 bases, J lost 2 bases, and 10 bases lay in between. This CDR3 contains 13 residues. The CDR3 is CASSFDRNTEAFF. The DNA of the CDR3 is TGTGCCAGCAGCTTCGACAGAAACACTGAAGCTTTCTTT.

This clonotype occurred many times. This chain joins TRBV14 and TRBJ2-5, with a tentative D call TRBD2 (5 bases). The CDR3 has 17 amino acids. The V and J ends lost 0 bases and 9 bases respectively, with 23 bases between them. Germline lookup yields CDR1 SGHDN and CDR2 FVKESK. The DNA for the CDR3 is TGTGCCAGCAGCCAAGAAGGGTATCCGGTAACCGTCGGGGCCCAGTACTTC. Its translation is CASSQEGYPVTVGAQYF. The full variable domain, with the rest looked up from reference TRBV14 and TRBJ2-5, is EAGVTQFPSHSVIEKGQTVTLRCDPISGHDNLYWYRRVMGKEIKFLLHFVKESKQDESGMPNNRFLAERTGGTYSTLKVQPAELEDSGVYFCASSQEGYPVTVGAQYFGPGTRLLVL.

The table lists this clonotype with many counts. The chain couples TRBV5-1 to TRBJ2-6; D might be TRBD2 (5 bases). CDR3 length: 15 residues. The germline gives CDR1 SGHRS, CDR2 YFSETQ. V dropped 4 bases and J dropped 2 bases, with 10 bases sitting between them. CDR3 protein: CASSTGYAGANVLTF. Written as DNA, the CDR3 is TGCGCCAGCAGCACGGGATACGCTGGGGCCAACGTCCTGACTTTC.

This clonotype was picked up many times. This rearrangement joins TRBV5-1 to TRBJ2-7; 10 positions agree with TRBD1. Germline CDR1 reads SGHRS; CDR2 reads YFSETQ. Trimming cost V 4 bases and J 2 bases; bases outside gene matches: 3. CDR3 length equals 14 residues. This CDR3 is CASSIGTGAYEQYF. In DNA, the CDR3 is TGCGCCAGCAGCATCGGGACAGGGGCCTACGAGCAGTACTTC.

Note on this clonotype: This may arise from a read error, as a much more abundant clone is one base away. The chain combines TRBV5-1 with TRBJ2-5, with 9 bases matching TRBD1. The CDR3 has 12 amino acids. CDR1 and CDR2 (germline): SGHRS, YFSETQ. Here the CDR3 DNA reads TGCGTCAGCGGACAGGGGCAAGAGACCCAGTACTTC. Translating gives CVSGQGQETQYF.

The chain has TRBV18 and TRBJ2-5; 10 bases fit TRBD2. Germline V gene lookup returns CDR1 KGHSH and CDR2 LQKENI. Trimming removed 3 bases from V and 1 base from J; junction bases left unmatched: 5. The CDR3 loop spans 16 amino acids. CDR3 nucleotide sequence: TGTGCCAGCTCACCTGCTAGCGGGGGTTTCCAAGAGACCCAGTACTTC. Its protein product is CASSPASGGFQETQYF. The entire variable domain, with the rest obtained from reference TRBV18 and TRBJ2-5, is as follows: NAGVMQNPRHLVRRRGQEARLRCSPMKGHSHVYWYRQLPEEGLKFMVYLQKENIIDESGMPKERFSAEFPKEGPSILRIQQVVRGDSAAYFCASSPASGGFQETQYFGPGTRLLVL.